Shown below are 2 T cell receptor beta chains from a single sample sequenced in a study of T cell changes during pregnancy in multiple sclerosis. Assay used: immunoSEQ multiplex PCR; TCRdb lists only in-frame clones, some missing. The table shows about 72,000 clones, with 91% occurring only once. Sequencing was performed on peripheral blood, taken in the second trimester of pregnancy. These receptor sequences come from a female donor with multiple sclerosis, enrolled in a pregnancy study.

The gene calls are TRBV4-1 and TRBJ2-1; perhaps TRBD2 as D (5 bases). Germline CDR1 is MGHRA and CDR2 is YSYEKL. V lost 6 bases and J 6 bases, leaving 12 bases between the germline ends. The CDR3 length is 13 residues. The CDR3, as DNA: TGCGCCAGCAGAGGTGGACTCTTCAATGAGCAGTTCTTC. Amino acid sequence: CASRGGLFNEQFF.

This clone was recorded once. The V and J genes are TRBV11-1 and TRBJ2-7; D might be TRBD2 (5 bases). Trimming pared 5 bases from V and 4 bases from J, leaving 21 bases between. Germline loops: CDR1 SGHAT, CDR2 FQDESV (reference sequence). The length of the CDR3 is 16 residues. CDR3 in amino acids: CASSHTREPPPYEQYF. The CDR3 bases are TGTGCCAGCAGCCACACGAGGGAGCCCCCCCCTTACGAGCAGTACTTC.